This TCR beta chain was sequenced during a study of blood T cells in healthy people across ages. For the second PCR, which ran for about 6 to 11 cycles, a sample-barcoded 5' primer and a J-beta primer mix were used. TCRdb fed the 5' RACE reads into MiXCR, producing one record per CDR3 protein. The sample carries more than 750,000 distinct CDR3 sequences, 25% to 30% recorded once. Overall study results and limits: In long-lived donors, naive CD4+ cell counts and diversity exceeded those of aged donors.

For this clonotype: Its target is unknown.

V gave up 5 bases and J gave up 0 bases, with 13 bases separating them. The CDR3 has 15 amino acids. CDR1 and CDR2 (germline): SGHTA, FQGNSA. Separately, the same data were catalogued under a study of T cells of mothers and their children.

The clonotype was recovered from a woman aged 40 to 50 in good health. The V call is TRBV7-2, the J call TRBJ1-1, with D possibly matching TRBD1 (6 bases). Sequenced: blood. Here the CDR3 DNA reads TGTGCCAGCAGCCCAAGACAGGAGGTGAACACTGAAGCTTTCTTT. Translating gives CASSPRQEVNTEAFF.